This passage covers 31 T cell receptor beta chains from one sample sequenced in a study of beta chain features in type 1 diabetes. Expressed TCRB transcripts got sequenced, as all isolated RNA was reverse transcribed. TCRdb's copy holds only in-frame clones and misses some; the assay was immunoSEQ multiplex PCR. The sample holds over 500,000 clones, about 16% seen once. Specimen: naive CD4+ T cells from blood. The receptors derive from a man aged 18 to 30 in good health.

This clone was seen a handful of times. The J gene is TRBJ2-7, the V gene TRBV29-1; TRBD2 matches 11 bases. Germline lookup yields CDR1 SQVTM and CDR2 ANQGSEA. The CDR3 length is 14 residues. V lost 5 bases, J lost 4 bases, and 7 bases stayed unmatched. This CDR3 is CSVRPGTSGYEQYF. The CDR3 DNA follows: TGCAGCGTTCGCCCCGGGACTAGCGGATACGAGCAGTACTTC.

This chain connects TRBV6-5 to TRBJ1-4; a weak D match, TRBD1 (5 bases). Germline V gene lookup returns CDR1 MNHEY and CDR2 SVGAGI. Between the trimmed V and J ends, which lost 2 bases and 1 base, there was a span of 8 bases. This CDR3 has 15 amino acids. The CDR3 loop is CASSYRGLTNEKLFF. The CDR3 coding sequence is TGTGCCAGCAGTTACCGGGGCTTAACTAATGAAAAACTGTTTTTT.

This clone was seen repeatedly, ten times or more. The V call is TRBV5-6, the J call TRBJ2-6; D is undetermined. The CDR3 loop spans 16 amino acids. V shed 1 base and J shed 0 bases, with 8 bases lying between them. Germline CDR1 SGHDT, CDR2 YYEEEE. This CDR3 reads CASSLIQISGANVLTF. The CDR3 region has the DNA TGTGCCAGCAGCTTGATCCAAATCTCTGGGGCCAACGTCCTGACTTTC.

This clone was counted a few times. The rearrangement links TRBV25-1 to TRBJ2-5; no clear D. Per germline, CDR1 MGHDK and CDR2 SYGVNS. V was cut by 1 base and J by 0 bases, with 12 bases left in between. CDR3 length equals 16 residues. The chain's CDR3 is CASSESPPSYQETQYF. The CDR3 coding sequence is TGTGCCAGCAGTGAATCCCCCCCGTCCTACCAAGAGACCCAGTACTTC.

V usage is TRBV4-1 and J usage is TRBJ2-7; perhaps TRBD1 as D (7 bases). Trimming pared 6 bases from V and 6 bases from J, leaving 18 bases between. Looked up from germline, CDR1 is MGHRA and CDR2 is YSYEKL. The CDR3 has 14 residues. The CDR3 DNA reads TGCGCCAGCAGTGCGTGGCAGGGGGAGGTCGAGCAGTACTTC. It specifies CASSAWQGEVEQYF.

The chain carries TRBV25-1 and TRBJ2-3; possible D gene TRBD1, 6 bases. V was clipped by 1 base and J by 2 bases, with 13 bases between them. This CDR3 comprises 16 residues. Germline CDR1 reads MGHDK; CDR2 reads SYGVNS. The CDR3 loop reads CASSESRQAPTDTQYF. DNA of the CDR3: TGTGCCAGCAGTGAATCAAGACAGGCCCCCACAGATACGCAGTATTTT.

The chain combines TRBV7-3 with TRBJ1-2, with 10 bases identical to TRBD1. This CDR3 comprises 14 residues. V dropped 5 bases and J dropped 5; count of bases not matched to a gene: 5. In germline, CDR1 is SGHTA, CDR2 FQGTGA. The CDR3 DNA sequence: TGTGCCAGCAGCCCCGGGACAGGGGAGTATGGCTACACCTTC. Protein sequence: CASSPGTGEYGYTF.

The J gene is TRBJ1-4, the V gene TRBV4-3, with no clear D. The CDR3 contains 15 residues. CDR1 and CDR2 from the germline V gene are LGHNA and YSLEER. The V gene lost 4 bases and the J gene lost 3 bases, with 12 bases spanning the gap. CDR3 coding DNA: TGCGCCAGCAGCCCTCGCATTGGCCCTAATGAAAAACTGTTTTTT. Its protein product is CASSPRIGPNEKLFF.

This clone was observed a few times. The genes are TRBV6-5 and TRBJ2-3, with unresolved D. Trimming shortened V by 0 bases and J by 10 bases, and 17 bases separated the two germline ends. Germline V gene sequence: CDR1 MNHEY, CDR2 SVGAGI. The CDR3 sequence is 15 residues long. For the CDR3, the DNA is TGTGCCAGCAGTTACTCGACTCTCTGGCCGAAAGCGCAGTATTTT. Its translation is CASSYSTLWPKAQYF.

This chain connects TRBV29-1 to TRBJ1-1; 7 bases are shared with TRBD1. The CDR3 contains 12 residues. Germline V lookup: CDR1 SQVTM, CDR2 ANQGSEA. Trimming at V came to 4 bases and at J to 8 bases, leaving 7 bases not matched to a gene. DNA for the CDR3: TGCAGCGTTGCTGGGACAGAACGGGAAGCTTTCTTT. Protein product: CSVAGTEREAFF. Full variable domain (rest looked up from reference TRBV29-1 and TRBJ1-1): SAVISQKPSRDICQRGTSLTIQCQVDSQVTMMFWYRQQPGQSLTLIATANQGSEATYESGFVIDKFPISRPNLTFSTLTVSNMSPEDSSIYLCSVAGTEREAFFGQGTRLTVV.

The V call is TRBV15, the J call TRBJ2-7, with D unclear. This CDR3 has 12 amino acids. V lost 3 bases and J 5 bases, leaving 8 bases between the germline ends. Looked up from germline, CDR1 is LNHNV and CDR2 is YYDKDF (reference sequence). The DNA for the CDR3 is TGTGCCACCAGCAGCCTGCCTCACGAGCAGTACTTC. It yields the protein CATSSLPHEQYF.

The chain employs TRBV7-8 and TRBJ1-2, with 7 nucleotides matching TRBD1. J lost 2 bases, V lost 1 base, and 1 base had no gene match. Looked up from germline, CDR1 is SGHVS and CDR2 is FQNEAQ. The CDR3 totals 14 residues. CDR3 bases: TGTGCCAGCAGCTTAGAGGGACAGAACTATGGCTACACCTTC. It is translated as CASSLEGQNYGYTF.

V is TRBV5-1 and J is TRBJ2-2; D is ambiguous. The CDR3 consists of 13 residues. Germline V gene data show CDR1 as SGHRS and CDR2 as YFSETQ. Trimming stripped 4 bases from V and 6 bases from J, with 10 bases between. The CDR3 nucleotides read TGCGCCAGCAGCCCCGGAGCCTCCGGGGAGCTGTTTTTT. Encoded protein: CASSPGASGELFF.

The V gene is TRBV19, the J gene TRBJ2-7; no reliable D call. V lost 4 bases and J lost 2, with 18 bases in between. The CDR3 covers 16 residues. Germline V gene data show CDR1 as LNHDA and CDR2 as SQIVND (reference sequence). The CDR3 DNA follows: TGTGCCAGTAGTACCATTACAAGACCTGCAACCTACGAGCAGTACTTC. This gives the protein CASSTITRPATYEQYF.

This clone was observed a handful of times. This chain links TRBV27 with TRBJ2-1; TRBD2 matches at 11 bases. V shed 4 bases and J 9 bases; nucleotides not matched to a gene: 8. The CDR3 runs to 15 residues. The germline V gene has CDR1 MNHEY and CDR2 SMNVEV (reference sequence). DNA for the CDR3: TGTGCCAGCAGTTCAAGACTAGCGGGAAGGGGTGAGCAGTTCTTC. Residues: CASSSRLAGRGEQFF.

As for this clone: The sample has other DNA sequences that encode this CDR3 too. The rearrangement uses TRBV4-2 and TRBJ2-5, with D unresolved. Germline-derived CDR1 and CDR2 are LGHNA and YNFKEQ. V was shortened by 1 base and J by 4 bases, with 1 base between the two germline ends. The CDR3 has 11 amino acids. Here the CDR3 reads CASSQAETQYF. For the CDR3, the DNA is TGTGCCAGCAGCCAAGCAGAGACCCAGTACTTC.

The chain is built from TRBV5-4 and TRBJ2-5; 11 nucleotides match TRBD2. Trimming cost V 6 bases and J 1 base; bases outside gene matches: 2. There are 14 residues in the CDR3. Germline V lookup: CDR1 SGHNT, CDR2 YYREEE (reference sequence). The CDR3 bases are TGTGCCAGCACTAGCGGGGGGCGCCAAGAGACCCAGTACTTC. Translating gives CASTSGGRQETQYF. Complete variable domain (other parts from reference TRBV5-4 and TRBJ2-5): ETGVTQSPTHLIKTRGQQVTLRCSSQSGHNTVSWYQQALGQGPQFIFQYYREEENGRGNFPPRFSGLQFPNYSSELNVNALELDDSALYLCASTSGGRQETQYFGPGTRLLVL.

This clone showed up just a few times. The rearrangement links TRBV18 to TRBJ1-1; 9 bases align to TRBD1. Unmatched junction bases numbered 7, after V lost 0 bases and J lost 2 bases. Germline-derived CDR1 and CDR2 are KGHSH and LQKENI. The CDR3 loop spans 17 amino acids. CDR3 sequence (DNA): TGTGCCAGCTCACCACCGGGACAGGGTACCCATAACACTGAAGCTTTCTTT. Amino acid sequence: CASSPPGQGTHNTEAFF.

The chain links TRBV4-2 to TRBJ2-1; TRBD2 aligns across 13 bases. There are 18 residues in the CDR3. With 4 bases clipped from V and 2 bases from J, the junction kept 8 bases outside the gene matches. Germline CDR1 reads LGHNA; CDR2 reads YNFKEQ. The CDR3 protein is CASSPRLAGGLAYNEQFF. In DNA, the CDR3 is TGTGCCAGCAGCCCGCGACTAGCGGGGGGCCTTGCCTACAATGAGCAGTTCTTC.

This clone was seen a few times. The chain combines TRBV5-4 with TRBJ1-2, with D possibly being TRBD1 (5 bases). V lost 5 bases, J lost 5 bases, and 13 bases lay in between. The CDR3 is 13 amino acids. CDR1 SGHNT and CDR2 YYREEE come from the germline V gene (reference sequence). The CDR3 loop is CASSWDPGYGYTF. CDR3 DNA: TGTGCCAGCAGTTGGGACCCGGGGTATGGCTACACCTTC.

The chain joins TRBV7-2 to TRBJ1-2, with D unclear. V lost 5 bases to trimming and J lost 2 bases, with 9 bases between them. The CDR3 covers 13 residues. Germline V gives CDR1 SGHTA, CDR2 FQGNSA. The CDR3 DNA is TGTGCCAGCAGCCCGATTACAAACTATGGCTACACCTTC. This translates into CASSPITNYGYTF. Full variable domain (remainder filled in from reference TRBV7-2 and TRBJ1-2): GAGVSQSPSNKVTEKGKDVELRCDPISGHTALYWYRQSLGQGLEFLIYFQGNSAPDKSGLPSDRFSAERTGGSVSTLTIQRTQQEDSAVYLCASSPITNYGYTFGSGTRLTVV.

The genes are TRBV28 and TRBJ1-1, with D unresolved. Looked up from germline, CDR1 is MDHEN and CDR2 is SYDVKM. The CDR3 has 15 residues. Trimming stripped 10 bases from V and 3 bases from J, with 21 bases between. CDR3 region: CANRRVVGWDTEAFF. In nucleotides, the CDR3 is TGTGCCAACCGGAGGGTAGTGGGTTGGGACACTGAAGCTTTCTTT.

The chain carries TRBV4-3 and TRBJ2-6; D tentatively fits TRBD1 or TRBD2 (5 bases each). Germline CDR1 and CDR2: LGHNA and YSLEER. The CDR3 runs 17 residues. V lost 1 base to trimming and J lost 2 bases, with 12 bases between them. The CDR3 loop is CASSQVGLGAGANVLTF. CDR3 sequence (DNA): TGCGCCAGCAGCCAAGTTGGTCTGGGGGCTGGGGCCAACGTCCTGACTTTC.

For this clone: The sample carries other DNA sequences with the same CDR3. The chain combines TRBV10-3 with TRBJ1-5; TRBD1 aligns across 8 bases. The CDR3 extends over 15 amino acids. Losses at the gene ends were 3 bases for V and 4 bases for J; bases not matched to a gene: 5. CDR1 ENHRY and CDR2 SYGVKD come from the germline V gene. Here the CDR3 reads CAISEDRGGNQPQHF. CDR3 bases: TGTGCCATCAGTGAAGACAGGGGCGGGAATCAGCCCCAGCATTTT.

This clone has a handful of counts. The chain carries TRBV6-5 and TRBJ2-5, with D possibly being TRBD1 or TRBD2 (5 bases each). Trimming took 6 bases from V and 2 from J, leaving 16 bases between them. The CDR3 extends over 15 amino acids. The germline CDR1 and CDR2 sequences are MNHEY and SVGAGI. The CDR3 nucleotides are TGTGCCAGCAGGCTTTGGGGGACCCTTCAAGAGACCCAGTACTTC. Protein sequence: CASRLWGTLQETQYF.

This clone was counted a single time. An end of the junction differs from the germline gene, which may be a read error. In the same sample, other DNA sequences code for this CDR3. The genes are TRBV25-1 and TRBJ2-6; 9 bases match TRBD1. Germline-derived CDR1 and CDR2 are MGHDK and SYGVNS. There are 17 residues in the CDR3. The CDR3 protein is CASSAPGQGSGANVLTF. As DNA, the CDR3 is TGTGCCAGCAGTGCCCCGGGACAGGGATCTGGGGCCAACGTCCTGACCTTC.

This chain joins TRBV7-3 and TRBJ1-1, with D hard to call. Germline CDR1 reads SGHTA; CDR2 reads FQGTGA. CDR3 length: 13 amino acids. Trimming pared 4 bases from V and 0 bases from J, leaving 6 bases between. This CDR3 is CASSWIMNTEAFF. The CDR3 DNA follows: TGTGCCAGCAGCTGGATCATGAACACTGAAGCTTTCTTT.

This clone was seen more than once but under ten times. V is TRBV28 and J is TRBJ2-7, with a tentative D call TRBD1 (6 bases). Trimming cost V 3 bases and J 5 bases, with 23 bases left between them. This CDR3 has 17 amino acids. The germline gives CDR1 MDHEN, CDR2 SYDVKM. CDR3 nucleotide sequence: TGTGCCAGCAGTTTCCGGGGAATACAGGGTAGGCGGCACGAGCAGTACTTC. It codes for CASSFRGIQGRRHEQYF.

There are many counts of this clone. The chain employs TRBV10-3 and TRBJ2-7; TRBD1 aligns across 7 bases. This CDR3 spans 12 amino acids. The V gene's germline CDR1 is ENHRY and CDR2 SYGVKD. Germline trimming cut 11 bases from V and 1 base from J; bases unmatched to any gene: 5. This CDR3 is CAATGQSYEQYF. Here the CDR3 DNA reads TGTGCCGCGACGGGACAGTCCTACGAGCAGTACTTC.

The J gene is TRBJ1-2, the V gene TRBV15; TRBD1 is a possible D gene (6 bases). V lost 4 bases and J 5 bases, leaving 11 bases between the germline ends. The CDR3 length is 13 residues. CDR1 is LNHNV, CDR2 YYDKDF, per germline (reference sequence). DNA for the CDR3: TGTGCCACCAGCAAGGACAGACCATATGGCTACACCTTC. Translation: CATSKDRPYGYTF.

This clone showed up just a few times. One junction end disagrees with the germline gene, perhaps due to a read error. This chain links TRBV19 with TRBJ1-4; D is possibly TRBD1 (6 bases). The CDR3 loop spans 14 amino acids. Per germline, CDR1 LNHDA and CDR2 SQIVND (reference sequence). CDR3 loop: CASAETGMVLKLVF. The CDR3 DNA sequence: TGTGCCAGTGCGGAGACAGGAATGGTCTTAAAACTGGTTTTT.